The source of this T cell receptor (beta chain) is a study of blood T cell repertoires in COVID-19. Overall study context: The study drew acute and convalescent COVID-19 samples from the United States, Italy and Spain. The cDNA or gDNA used as material had been derived from T cells, B-cell-depleted T cells, or PBMCs.

Authors' methods: Reference gene primer amplification gave nucleated cell count estimates. Sequencing used immunoSEQ multiplex PCR; TCRdb keeps in-frame clones, though not all of them. V and J calls and clone size come straight from that table; D and trimming were deduced from the DNA. The sample comprises around 210,000 clones, approximately 91% of which are singletons, and over 15% rests with the top ten. The Seattle patients, enrolled during active infection, were followed longitudinally. The CDR3 has 16 amino acids. Germline trimming cut 4 bases from V and 10 bases from J; bases unmatched to any gene: 15. CDR1 is MNHEY, CDR2 SMNVEV, per germline (reference sequence).

This receptor was obtained from a man in his forties or fifties with COVID-19, enrolled during active disease. Sequenced: peripheral blood. The chain uses TRBV27 and TRBJ2-1; TRBD2 agrees at 8 bases. The CDR3 region is CASSSSLAGTRGEQFF. In DNA, the CDR3 is TGTGCCAGCAGTTCATCGTTAGCGGGAACGAGAGGAGAGCAGTTCTTC.